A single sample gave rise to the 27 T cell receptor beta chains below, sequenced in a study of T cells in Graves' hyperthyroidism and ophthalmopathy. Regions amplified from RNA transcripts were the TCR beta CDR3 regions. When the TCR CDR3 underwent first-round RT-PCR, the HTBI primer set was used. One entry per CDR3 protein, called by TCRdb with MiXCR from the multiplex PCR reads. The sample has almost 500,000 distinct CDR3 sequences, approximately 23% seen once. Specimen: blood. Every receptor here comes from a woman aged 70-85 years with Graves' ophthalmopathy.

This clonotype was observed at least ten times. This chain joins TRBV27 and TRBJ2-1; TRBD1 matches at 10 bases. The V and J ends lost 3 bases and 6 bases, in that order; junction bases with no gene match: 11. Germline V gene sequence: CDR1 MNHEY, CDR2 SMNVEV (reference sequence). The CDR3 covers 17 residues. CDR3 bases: TGTGCCAGCAGTTTTTTGCCCGGGACAGGGGTGAGCAATGAGCAGTTCTTC. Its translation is CASSFLPGTGVSNEQFF.

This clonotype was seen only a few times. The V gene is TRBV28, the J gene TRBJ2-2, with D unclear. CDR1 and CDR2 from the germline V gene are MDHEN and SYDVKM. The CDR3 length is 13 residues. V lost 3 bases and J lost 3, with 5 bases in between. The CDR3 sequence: CASSFSHTGELFF. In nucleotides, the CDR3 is TGTGCCAGCAGTTTCTCCCACACCGGGGAGCTGTTTTTT.

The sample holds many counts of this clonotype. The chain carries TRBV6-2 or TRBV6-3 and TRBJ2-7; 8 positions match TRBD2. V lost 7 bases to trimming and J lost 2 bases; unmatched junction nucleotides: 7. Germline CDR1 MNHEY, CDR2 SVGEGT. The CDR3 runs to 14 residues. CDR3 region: CASKTGRAPYEQYF. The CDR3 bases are TGTGCCAGCAAAACCGGGAGGGCTCCCTACGAGCAGTACTTC.

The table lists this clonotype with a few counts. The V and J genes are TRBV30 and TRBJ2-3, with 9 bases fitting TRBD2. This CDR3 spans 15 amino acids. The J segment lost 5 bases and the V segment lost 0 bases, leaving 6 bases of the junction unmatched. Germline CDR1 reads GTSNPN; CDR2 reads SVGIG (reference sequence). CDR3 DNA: TGTGCCTGGAGTGTAGGCCTAGCGGGAATAGATACGCAGTATTTT. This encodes CAWSVGLAGIDTQYF.

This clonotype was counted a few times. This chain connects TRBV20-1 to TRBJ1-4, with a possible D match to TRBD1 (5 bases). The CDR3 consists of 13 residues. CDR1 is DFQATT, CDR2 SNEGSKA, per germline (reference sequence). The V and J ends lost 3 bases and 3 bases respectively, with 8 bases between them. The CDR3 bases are TGCAGTGCTAGGCGGGGGGCTAATGAAAAACTGTTTTTT. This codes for CSARRGANEKLFF.

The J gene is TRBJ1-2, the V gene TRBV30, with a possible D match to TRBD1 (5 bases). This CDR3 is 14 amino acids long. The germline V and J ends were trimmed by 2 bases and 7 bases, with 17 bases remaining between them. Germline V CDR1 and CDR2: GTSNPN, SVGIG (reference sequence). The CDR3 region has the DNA TGTGCCTGGAGTCCGGGACGAAACGCGGGTGGCTACACCTTC. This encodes CAWSPGRNAGGYTF. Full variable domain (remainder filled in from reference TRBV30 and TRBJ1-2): SQTIHQWPATLVQPVGSPLSLECTVEGTSNPNLYWYRQAAGRGLQLLFYSVGIGQISSEVPQNLSASRPQDRQFILSSKKLLLSDSGFYLCAWSPGRNAGGYTFGSGTRLTVV.

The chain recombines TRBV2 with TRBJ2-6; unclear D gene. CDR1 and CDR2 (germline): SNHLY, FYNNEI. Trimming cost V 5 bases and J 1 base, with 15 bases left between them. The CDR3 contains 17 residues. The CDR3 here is CASSTSGRKSGANVLTF. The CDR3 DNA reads TGTGCCAGCAGTACCTCCGGCCGGAAATCTGGGGCCAACGTCCTGACTTTC.

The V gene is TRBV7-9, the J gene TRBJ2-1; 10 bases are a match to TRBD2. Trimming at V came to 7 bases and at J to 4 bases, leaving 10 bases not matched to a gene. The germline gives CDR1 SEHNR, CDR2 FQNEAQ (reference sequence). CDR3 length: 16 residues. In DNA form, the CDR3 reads TGTGCCAGCAACTTCAGAGGGACTAGCGCGTACAATGAGCAGTTCTTC. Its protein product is CASNFRGTSAYNEQFF.

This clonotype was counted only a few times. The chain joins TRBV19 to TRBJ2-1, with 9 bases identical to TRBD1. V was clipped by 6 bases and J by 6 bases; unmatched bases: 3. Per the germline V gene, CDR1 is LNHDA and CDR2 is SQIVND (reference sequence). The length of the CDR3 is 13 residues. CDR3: CASSIQGANEQFF. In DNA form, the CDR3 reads TGTGCCAGTAGCATACAGGGGGCCAATGAGCAGTTCTTC.

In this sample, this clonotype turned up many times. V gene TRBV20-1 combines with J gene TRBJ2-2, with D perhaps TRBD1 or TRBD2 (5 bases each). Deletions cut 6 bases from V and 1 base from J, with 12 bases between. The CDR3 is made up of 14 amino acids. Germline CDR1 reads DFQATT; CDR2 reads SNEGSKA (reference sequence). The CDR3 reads CSASGAGNTGELFF. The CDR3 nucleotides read TGCAGTGCGTCTGGGGCGGGGAACACCGGGGAGCTGTTTTTT.

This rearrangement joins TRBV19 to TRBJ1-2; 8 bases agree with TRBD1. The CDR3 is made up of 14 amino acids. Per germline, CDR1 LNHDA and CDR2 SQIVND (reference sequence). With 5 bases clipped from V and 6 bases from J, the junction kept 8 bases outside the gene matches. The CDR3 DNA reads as TGTGCCAGTAGTGTGGGGACAGGCCTGCATGGCTACACCTTC. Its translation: CASSVGTGLHGYTF.

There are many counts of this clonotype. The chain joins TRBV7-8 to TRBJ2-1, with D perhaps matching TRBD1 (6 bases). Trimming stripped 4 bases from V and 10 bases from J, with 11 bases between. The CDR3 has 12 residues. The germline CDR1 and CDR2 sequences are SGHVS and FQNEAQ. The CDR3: CASSSLGTEQFF. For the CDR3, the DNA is TGTGCCAGCAGCTCCCTTGGGACAGAGCAGTTCTTC.

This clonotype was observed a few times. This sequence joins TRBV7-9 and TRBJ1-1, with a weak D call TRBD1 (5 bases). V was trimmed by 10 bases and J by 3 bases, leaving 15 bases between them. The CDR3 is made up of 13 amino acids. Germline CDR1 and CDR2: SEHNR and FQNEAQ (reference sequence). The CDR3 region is CATNNGGDTEAFF. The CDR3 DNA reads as TGTGCCACCAACAATGGGGGAGACACTGAAGCTTTCTTT.

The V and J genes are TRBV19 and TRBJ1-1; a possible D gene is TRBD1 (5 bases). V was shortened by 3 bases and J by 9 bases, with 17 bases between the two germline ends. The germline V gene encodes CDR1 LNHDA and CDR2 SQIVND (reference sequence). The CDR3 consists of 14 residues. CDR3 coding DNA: TGTGCCAGTAGTATTAGAGGGGACCCCTCTAAAGCTTTCTTT. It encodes CASSIRGDPSKAFF.

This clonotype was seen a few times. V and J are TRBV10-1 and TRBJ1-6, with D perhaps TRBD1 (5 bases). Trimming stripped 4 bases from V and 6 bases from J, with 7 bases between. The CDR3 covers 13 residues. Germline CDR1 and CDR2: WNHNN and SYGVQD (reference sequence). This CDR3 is CASSVGTNSPLHF. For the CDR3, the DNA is TGCGCCAGCAGTGTGGGGACTAATTCACCCCTCCACTTT.

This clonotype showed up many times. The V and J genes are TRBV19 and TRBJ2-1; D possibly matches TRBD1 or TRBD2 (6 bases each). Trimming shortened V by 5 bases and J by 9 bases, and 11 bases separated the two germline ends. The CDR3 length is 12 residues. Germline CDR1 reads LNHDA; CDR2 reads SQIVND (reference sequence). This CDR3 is CASSWGAAEQFF. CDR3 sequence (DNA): TGTGCCAGTAGTTGGGGGGCGGCTGAGCAGTTCTTC.

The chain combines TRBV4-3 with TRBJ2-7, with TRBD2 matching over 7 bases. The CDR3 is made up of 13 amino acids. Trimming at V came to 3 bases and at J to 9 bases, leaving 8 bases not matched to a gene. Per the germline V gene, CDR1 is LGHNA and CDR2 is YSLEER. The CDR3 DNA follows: TGCGCCAGCAGCCAGAGGCGGGGGTCTGGGCAGTACTTC. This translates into CASSQRRGSGQYF.

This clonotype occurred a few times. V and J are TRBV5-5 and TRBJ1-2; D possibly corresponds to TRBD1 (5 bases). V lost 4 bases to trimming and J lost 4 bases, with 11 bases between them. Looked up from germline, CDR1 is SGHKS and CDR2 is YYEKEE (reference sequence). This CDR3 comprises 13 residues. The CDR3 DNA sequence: TGTGCCAGCAGCGTAGGGACCTCCTATGGCTACACCTTC. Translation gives CASSVGTSYGYTF.

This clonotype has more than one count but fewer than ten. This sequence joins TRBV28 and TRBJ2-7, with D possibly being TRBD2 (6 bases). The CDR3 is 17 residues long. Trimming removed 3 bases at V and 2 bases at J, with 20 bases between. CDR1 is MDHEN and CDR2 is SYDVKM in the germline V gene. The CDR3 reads CASSFWTGSGRPYEQYF. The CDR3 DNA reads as TGTGCCAGCAGTTTTTGGACCGGGAGCGGGCGGCCCTACGAGCAGTACTTC.

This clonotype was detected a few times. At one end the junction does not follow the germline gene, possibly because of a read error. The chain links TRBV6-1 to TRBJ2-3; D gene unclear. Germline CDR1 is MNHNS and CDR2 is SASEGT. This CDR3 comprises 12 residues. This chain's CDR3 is CATSSYTDTQYF. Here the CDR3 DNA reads TGTGCCACCAGTTCCTACACAGATACGCAGTATTTT.

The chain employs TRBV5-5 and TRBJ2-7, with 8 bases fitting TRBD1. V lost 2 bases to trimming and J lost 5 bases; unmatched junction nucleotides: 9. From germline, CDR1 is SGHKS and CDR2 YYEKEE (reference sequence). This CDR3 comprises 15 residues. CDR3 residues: CASSLGQGMWNEQYF. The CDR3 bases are TGTGCCAGCAGCTTAGGACAGGGTATGTGGAACGAGCAGTACTTC.

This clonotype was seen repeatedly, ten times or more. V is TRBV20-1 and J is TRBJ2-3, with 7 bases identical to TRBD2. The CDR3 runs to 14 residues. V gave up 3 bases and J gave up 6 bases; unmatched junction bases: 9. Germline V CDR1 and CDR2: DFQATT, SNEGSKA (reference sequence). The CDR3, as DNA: TGCAGTGCTAGGGAAGCGGGGTACCGGGATACGCAGTATTTT. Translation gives CSAREAGYRDTQYF.

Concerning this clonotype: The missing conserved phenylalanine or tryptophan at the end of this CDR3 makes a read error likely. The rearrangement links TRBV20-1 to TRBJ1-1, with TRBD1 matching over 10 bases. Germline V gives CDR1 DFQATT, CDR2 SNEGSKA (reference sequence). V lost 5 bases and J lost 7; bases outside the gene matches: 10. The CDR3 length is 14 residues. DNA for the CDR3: TGCAGTGCTCGCCCAGGACAGGGGGTTTTTGAAGCTTTCCTT. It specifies CSARPGQGVFEAFL.

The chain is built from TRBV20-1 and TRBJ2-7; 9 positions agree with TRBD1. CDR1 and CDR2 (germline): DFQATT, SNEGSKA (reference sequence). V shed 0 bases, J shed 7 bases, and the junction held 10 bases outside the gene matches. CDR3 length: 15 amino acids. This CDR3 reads CSARDPGQGRQEQYF. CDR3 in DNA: TGCAGTGCTAGAGATCCGGGACAGGGTAGGCAGGAGCAGTACTTC.

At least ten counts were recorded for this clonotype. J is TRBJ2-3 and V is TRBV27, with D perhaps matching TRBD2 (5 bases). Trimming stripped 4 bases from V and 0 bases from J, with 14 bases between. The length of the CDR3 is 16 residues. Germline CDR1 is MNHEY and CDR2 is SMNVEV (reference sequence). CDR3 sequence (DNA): TGTGCCAGCAGTTCCCTTGGAGGAGCGAGCACAGATACGCAGTATTTT. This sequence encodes CASSSLGGASTDTQYF.

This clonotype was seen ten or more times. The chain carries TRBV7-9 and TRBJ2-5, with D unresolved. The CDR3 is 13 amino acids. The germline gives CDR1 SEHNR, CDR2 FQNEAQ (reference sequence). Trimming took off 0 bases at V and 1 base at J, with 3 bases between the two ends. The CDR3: CASSLASQETQYF. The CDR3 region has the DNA TGTGCCAGCAGCTTAGCAAGCCAAGAGACCCAGTACTTC.

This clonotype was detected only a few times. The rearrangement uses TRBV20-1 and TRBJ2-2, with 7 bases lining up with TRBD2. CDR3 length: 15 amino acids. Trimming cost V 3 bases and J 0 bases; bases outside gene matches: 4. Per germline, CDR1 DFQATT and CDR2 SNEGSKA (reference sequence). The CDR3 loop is CSARKAGTNTGELFF. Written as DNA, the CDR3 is TGCAGTGCTAGGAAAGCGGGGACGAACACCGGGGAGCTGTTTTTT.